This entry concerns a single T cell receptor beta chain. As yet, its antigen is unknown. Treatment here: oral pan-JAK inhibitor, 5-10 mg twice daily. Alopecia areata patients provided lesional scalp punch biopsies and peripheral blood, both collected for the study. Extraction and reverse transcription of RNA yielded cDNA as the sequencing template. Measured with immunoSEQ multiplex PCR; TCRdb has only the in-frame clones, and not every one. The profile covers some 4,600 clones, with about three fifths appearing a single time and more than 9% taken by the ten largest. Trimming removed 2 bases from V and 1 base from J, with 11 bases in between. The CDR3 length is 14 residues. In germline, CDR1 is SQVTM, CDR2 ANQGSEA. This entry comes from a study of CD8+ T cells in alopecia areata. Study summary: The drug, oral tofacitinib, was given to treated patients at 5 to 10 mg twice daily. Study-wide findings and caveats: Among the top 100, expanded CD8+ clones, as well as scalp clonality, were significantly decreased by tofacitinib.

The sample consisted of skin, taken between weeks 36 and 40, from a patient treated with tofacitinib. V gene TRBV29-1 combines with J gene TRBJ1-1; possibly TRBD1 for D (5 bases). The TCR was taken from a human donor with alopecia areata. The CDR3 loop reads CSVENRGGNTEAFF. The CDR3 DNA reads as TGCAGCGTTGAAAACCGGGGGGGGAACACTGAAGCTTTCTTT.